A selection of T cell receptor beta chains follows, all from one sample in a study of blood T cell repertoires in COVID-19. Produced via immunoSEQ multiplex PCR; TCRdb's table is partial and in-frame only. Of 450,000 to 500,000 clones in the sample, approximately 90% were seen once. The sample comprised PBMCs or T cells enriched from blood (not recorded which). Receptors originate from a woman aged 55-70 years who had recovered from COVID-19. Each CDR3 is given without its conserved first and last residue. Fields, in order: V gene, CDR3 protein.

V gene: TRBV29-1
CDR3 protein: SVEIGQGESGYT

V gene: TRBV5-1
CDR3 protein: ASSSTPQGGEQF

V gene: TRBV6-1
CDR3 protein: ASSGLPTGRGEKLF

V gene: TRBV3-1/TRBV3-2
CDR3 protein: ASSPSTGARTTDTQY

V gene: TRBV3-1/TRBV3-2
CDR3 protein: ASSQASTGGRYGYT

V gene: TRBV5-1
CDR3 protein: ASSRTSGGNEQY

V gene: TRBV6-5
CDR3 protein: ASSSTGGSGELF

V gene: TRBV5-8
CDR3 protein: ASSLGRRAGNQPQH

V gene: TRBV6-5
CDR3 protein: ASSYLGQGGGYT

V gene: TRBV6-1
CDR3 protein: ASSEVLGNTIY

V gene: TRBV7-9
CDR3 protein: ASSLLGTRPEAF

V gene: TRBV29-1
CDR3 protein: SVPGGGSAHEQY

V gene: TRBV11-2
CDR3 protein: ASSLGVGTSTDTQY